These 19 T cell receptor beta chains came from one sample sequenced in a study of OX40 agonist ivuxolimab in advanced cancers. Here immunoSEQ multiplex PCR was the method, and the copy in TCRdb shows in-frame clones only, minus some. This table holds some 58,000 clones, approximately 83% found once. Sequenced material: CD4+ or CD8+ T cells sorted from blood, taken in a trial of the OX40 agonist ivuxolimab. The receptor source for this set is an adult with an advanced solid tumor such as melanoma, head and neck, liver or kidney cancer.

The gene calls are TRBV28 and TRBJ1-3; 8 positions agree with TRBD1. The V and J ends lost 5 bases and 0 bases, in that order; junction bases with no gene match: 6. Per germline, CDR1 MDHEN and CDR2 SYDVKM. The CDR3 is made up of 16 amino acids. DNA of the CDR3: TGTGCCAGCAGTCCTTCGACAGGGGCCTCTGGAAACACCATATATTTT. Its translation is CASSPSTGASGNTIYF.

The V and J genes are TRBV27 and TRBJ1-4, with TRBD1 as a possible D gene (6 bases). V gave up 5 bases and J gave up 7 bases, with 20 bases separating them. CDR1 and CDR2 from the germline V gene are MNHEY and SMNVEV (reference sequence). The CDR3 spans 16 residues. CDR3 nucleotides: TGTGCCAGCAGTCCCATGGGGCTCCGAGGGGGTGAAAAACTGTTTTTT. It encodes CASSPMGLRGGEKLFF.

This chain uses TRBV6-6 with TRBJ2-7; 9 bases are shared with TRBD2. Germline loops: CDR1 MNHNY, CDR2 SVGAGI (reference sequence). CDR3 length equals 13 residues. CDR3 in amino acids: CASSRREGYEQYF. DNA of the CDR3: TGTGCTTCCTCCAGGCGGGAGGGCTACGAGCAGTACTTC.

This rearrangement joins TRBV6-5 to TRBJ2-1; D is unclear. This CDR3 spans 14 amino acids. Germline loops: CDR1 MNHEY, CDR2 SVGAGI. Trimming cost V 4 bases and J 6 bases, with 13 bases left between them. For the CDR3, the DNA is TGTGCCAGCAGTTTGTCCCCGGAACTCAATGAGCAGTTCTTC. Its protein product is CASSLSPELNEQFF.

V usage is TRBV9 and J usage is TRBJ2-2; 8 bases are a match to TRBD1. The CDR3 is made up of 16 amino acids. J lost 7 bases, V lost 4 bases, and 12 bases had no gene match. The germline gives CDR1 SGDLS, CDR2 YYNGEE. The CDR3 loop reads CASSPRTGTEVGELFF. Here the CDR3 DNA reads TGTGCCAGCAGCCCTCGGACAGGGACAGAGGTCGGGGAGCTGTTTTTT. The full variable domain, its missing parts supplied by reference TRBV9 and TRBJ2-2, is DSGVTQTPKHLITATGQRVTLRCSPRSGDLSVYWYQQSLDQGLQFLIQYYNGEERAKGNILERFSAQQFPDLHSELNLSSLELGDSALYFCASSPRTGTEVGELFFGEGSRLTVL.

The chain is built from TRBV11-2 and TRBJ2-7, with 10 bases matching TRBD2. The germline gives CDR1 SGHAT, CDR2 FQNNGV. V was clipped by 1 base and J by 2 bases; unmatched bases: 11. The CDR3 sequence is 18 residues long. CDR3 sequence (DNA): TGTGCCAGCAGCTTAGGGAGGGTGACTAGCGGGCCCGCCTACGAGCAGTACTTC. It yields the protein CASSLGRVTSGPAYEQYF.

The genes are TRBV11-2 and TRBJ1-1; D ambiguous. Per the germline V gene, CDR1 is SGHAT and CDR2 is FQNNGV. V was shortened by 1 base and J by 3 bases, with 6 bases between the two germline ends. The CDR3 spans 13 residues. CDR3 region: CASSLVAYTEAFF. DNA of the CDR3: TGTGCCAGCAGCTTAGTAGCGTACACTGAAGCTTTCTTT.

The CDR3 loop reads CASNLNPGPTYEQYF. CDR3 nucleotide sequence: TGTGCCAGCAACTTGAATCCCGGACCAACCTACGAGCAGTACTTC. V usage is TRBV11-2 and J usage is TRBJ2-5; D uncertain. TRBJ2-7 matches the DNA end more closely, so the J call is doubtful. This CDR3 comprises 15 residues. Germline loops: CDR1 SGHAT, CDR2 FQNNGV.

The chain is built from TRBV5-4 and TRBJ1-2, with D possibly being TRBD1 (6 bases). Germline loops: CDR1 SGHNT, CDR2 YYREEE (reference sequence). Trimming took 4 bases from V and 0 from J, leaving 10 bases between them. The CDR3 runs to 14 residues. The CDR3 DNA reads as TGTGCCAGCAGCCCGGGGGGCCCTAACTATGGCTACACCTTC. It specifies CASSPGGPNYGYTF.

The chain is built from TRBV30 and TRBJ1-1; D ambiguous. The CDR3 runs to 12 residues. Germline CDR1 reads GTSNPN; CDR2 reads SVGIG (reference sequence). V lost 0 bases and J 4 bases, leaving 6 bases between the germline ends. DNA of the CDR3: TGTGCCTGGAGTGTACGAGTCACTGAAGCTTTCTTT. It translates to CAWSVRVTEAFF. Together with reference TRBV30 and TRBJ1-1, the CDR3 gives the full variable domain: SQTIHQWPATLVQPVGSPLSLECTVEGTSNPNLYWYRQAAGRGLQLLFYSVGIGQISSEVPQNLSASRPQDRQFILSSKKLLLSDSGFYLCAWSVRVTEAFFGQGTRLTVV.

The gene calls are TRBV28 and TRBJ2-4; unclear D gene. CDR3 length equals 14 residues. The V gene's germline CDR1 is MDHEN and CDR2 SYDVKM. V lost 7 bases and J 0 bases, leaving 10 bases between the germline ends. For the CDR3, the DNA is TGTGCCAGCAATTACGGGCTAGCCAAAAACATTCAGTACTTC. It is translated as CASNYGLAKNIQYF.

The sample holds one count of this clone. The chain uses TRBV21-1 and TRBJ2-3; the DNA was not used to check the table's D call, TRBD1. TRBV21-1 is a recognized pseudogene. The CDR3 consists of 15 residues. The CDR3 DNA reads TGTGCCAGCAGCAAAGTAACCGCAAACATAGATACGCAGTATTTT. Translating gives CASSKVTANIDTQYF.

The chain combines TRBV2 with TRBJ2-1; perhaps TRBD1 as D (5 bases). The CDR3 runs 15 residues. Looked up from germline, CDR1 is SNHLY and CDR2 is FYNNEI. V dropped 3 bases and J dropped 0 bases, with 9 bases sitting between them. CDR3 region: CASSEQGSSYNEQFF. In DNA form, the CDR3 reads TGTGCCAGCAGTGAGCAGGGCAGCTCCTACAATGAGCAGTTCTTC.

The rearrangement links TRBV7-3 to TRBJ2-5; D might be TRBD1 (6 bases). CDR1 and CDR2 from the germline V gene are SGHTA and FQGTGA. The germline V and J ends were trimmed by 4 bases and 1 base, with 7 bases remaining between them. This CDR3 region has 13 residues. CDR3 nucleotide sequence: TGTGCCAGCAGCTCGGACAGCCAAGAGACCCAGTACTTC. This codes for CASSSDSQETQYF.

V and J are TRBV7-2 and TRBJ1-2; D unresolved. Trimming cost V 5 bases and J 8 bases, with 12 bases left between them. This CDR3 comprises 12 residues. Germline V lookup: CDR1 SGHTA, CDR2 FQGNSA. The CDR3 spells CASSPPGRGYTF. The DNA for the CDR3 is TGTGCCAGCAGCCCACCTGGTCGGGGCTACACCTTC.

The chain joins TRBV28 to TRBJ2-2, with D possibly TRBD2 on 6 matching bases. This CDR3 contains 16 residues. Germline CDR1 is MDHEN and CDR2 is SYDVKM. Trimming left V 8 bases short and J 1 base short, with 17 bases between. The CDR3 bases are TGTGCCAGCGGCCCCCTTCGGCGGGAGAACACCGGGGAGCTGTTTTTT. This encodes CASGPLRRENTGELFF. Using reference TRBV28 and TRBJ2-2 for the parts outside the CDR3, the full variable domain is DVKVTQSSRYLVKRTGEKVFLECVQDMDHENMFWYRQDPGLGLRLIYFSYDVKMKEKGDIPEGYSVSREKKERFSLILESASTNQTSMYLCASGPLRRENTGELFFGEGSRLTVL.

The CDR3, as DNA: TGTGCCAGCAGCTTAGGGGACATACTGAATGAGCAGTTCTTC. Encoded protein: CASSLGDILNEQFF. V and J are TRBV7-6 and TRBJ2-1, with D maybe TRBD1 (6 bases). Per germline, CDR1 SGHVS and CDR2 FNYEAQ. Trimming pared 1 base from V and 7 bases from J, leaving 11 bases between. This CDR3 is 14 amino acids long.

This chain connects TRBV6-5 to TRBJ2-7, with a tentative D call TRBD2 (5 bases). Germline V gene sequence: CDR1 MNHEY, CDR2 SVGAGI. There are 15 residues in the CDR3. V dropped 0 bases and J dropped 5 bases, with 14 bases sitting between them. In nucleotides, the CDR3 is TGTGCCAGCAGTTACTCCGGGGTCATAAGCAACGAGCAGTACTTC. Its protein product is CASSYSGVISNEQYF.

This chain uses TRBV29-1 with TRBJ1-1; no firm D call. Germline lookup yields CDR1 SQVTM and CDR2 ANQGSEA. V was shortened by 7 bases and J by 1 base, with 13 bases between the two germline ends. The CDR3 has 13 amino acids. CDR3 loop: CSDSGLSNTEAFF. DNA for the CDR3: TGCAGCGATTCGGGCCTTTCGAACACTGAAGCTTTCTTT. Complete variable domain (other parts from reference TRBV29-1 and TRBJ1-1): SAVISQKPSRDICQRGTSLTIQCQVDSQVTMMFWYRQQPGQSLTLIATANQGSEATYESGFVIDKFPISRPNLTFSTLTVSNMSPEDSSIYLCSDSGLSNTEAFFGQGTRLTVV.